Detailed here is one T cell receptor delta chain. Its specificity is not known. This specimen comes from a study of Vδ1+ human thymocytes. Whole-study results and caveats: Thymic delta-chain repertoires held 15% to 20% Vdelta2 sequences and few Vdelta3, despite high sort purity. Highly polyclonal TRG and TRD repertoires with Gaussian CDR3 length distributions appeared in thymus.

Sequences come from RNA converted to cDNA by reverse transcription. CDR3 amplicons came from multiplex PCR with pooled V-gene forward and constant-region reverse primers. TCRdb redid clone calling on the multiplex PCR reads using CATT. The top ten hold roughly 0.46% of the sample, which has roughly 55,000 delta-chain clones, more than 15% seen once. The CDR3 spans 18 residues. V trimming: 1 base; J trimming: 1 base; junction bases outside the gene matches: 12. CDR1 and CDR2 (germline): TSWWSYY, QGS. This TCR was sampled from a boy in the first two years of life who had congenital heart surgery. Sequenced material: Vdelta1+ gamma-delta thymocytes from the thymus. As for subset: FACS-sorted CD3+ TCRalphabeta- TCRVdelta1+ TCRVdelta2- thymocytes. J is TRDJ1 and V is TRDV1; 7 bases map to TRDD3. For the CDR3, the DNA is TGTGCTCTTGGGGAACGTCTGTCCGCCTACTGGGGCACCGATAAACTCATCTTT. Amino acids: CALGERLSAYWGTDKLIF.